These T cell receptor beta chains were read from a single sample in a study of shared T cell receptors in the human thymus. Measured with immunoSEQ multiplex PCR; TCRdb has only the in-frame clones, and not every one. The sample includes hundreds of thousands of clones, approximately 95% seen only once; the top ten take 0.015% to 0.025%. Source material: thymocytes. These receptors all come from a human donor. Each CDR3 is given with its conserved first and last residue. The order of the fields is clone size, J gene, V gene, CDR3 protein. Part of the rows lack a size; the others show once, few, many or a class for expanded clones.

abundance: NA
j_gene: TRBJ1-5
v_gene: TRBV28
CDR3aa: CASSLYVGQHF

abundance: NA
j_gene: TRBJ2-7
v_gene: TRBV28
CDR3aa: CASSLAGTYEQYF

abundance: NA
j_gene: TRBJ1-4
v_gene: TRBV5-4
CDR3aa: CASSLNSGRTNEKLFF

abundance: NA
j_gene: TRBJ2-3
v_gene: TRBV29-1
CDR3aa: CSVTGVSTDTQYF

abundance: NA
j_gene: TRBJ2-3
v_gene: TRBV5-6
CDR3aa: CASSLVLAGGPTDTQYF

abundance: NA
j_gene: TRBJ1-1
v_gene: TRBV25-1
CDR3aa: CASSPRDRTGNTEAFF

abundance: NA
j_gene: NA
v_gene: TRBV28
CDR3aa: CASSQRLVYYEQYF

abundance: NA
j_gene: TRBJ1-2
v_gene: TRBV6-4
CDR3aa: CASSDSTAGNLTF

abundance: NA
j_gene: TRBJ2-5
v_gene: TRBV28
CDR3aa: CASSLEVAPLYQETQYF

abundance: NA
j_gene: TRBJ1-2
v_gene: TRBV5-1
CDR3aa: CASPQGRAKGYTF

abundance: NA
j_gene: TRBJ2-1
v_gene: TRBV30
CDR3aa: CAWSGVGGAARHSSYNEQFF

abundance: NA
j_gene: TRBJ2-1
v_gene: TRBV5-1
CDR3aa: CASSLQGGKSYNEQFF

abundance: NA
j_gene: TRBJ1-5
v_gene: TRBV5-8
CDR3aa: CASRPGQASNQPQHF

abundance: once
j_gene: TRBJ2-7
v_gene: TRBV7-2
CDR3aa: CASSLGPSGRIYEQYF

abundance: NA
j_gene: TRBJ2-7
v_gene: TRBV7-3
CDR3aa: CASSSLPRVAGYEQYF

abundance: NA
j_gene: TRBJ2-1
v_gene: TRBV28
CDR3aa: CASSPPGQGIYEQFF

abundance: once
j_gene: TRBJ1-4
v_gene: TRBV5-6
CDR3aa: CASSFGQGLSNEKLFF

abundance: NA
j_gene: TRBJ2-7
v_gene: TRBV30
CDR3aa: CAWNSHYEQYF

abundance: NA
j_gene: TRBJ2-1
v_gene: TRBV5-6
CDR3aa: CASSLGSNEQFF

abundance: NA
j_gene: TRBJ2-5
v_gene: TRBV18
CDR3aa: CASSRHPPPQETQYF